This TCR beta chain originates from a study of shared clonotypes between healthy human individuals. The study used approximately 90 million PBMCs per unsorted sample for genomic DNA. This clone was counted once. Its target is not known. Study conclusions and caveats: The authors expected sequencing depth to affect clonotype sharing among donors.

The germline V gene encodes CDR1 LGHNA and CDR2 YNFKEQ. The CDR3 is 13 amino acids. Deletions cut 1 base from V and 3 bases from J, with 6 bases between. Some clones are missing from TCRdb's copy, which holds only in-frame ones; the method was immunoSEQ multiplex PCR. Here the sample spans under 600,000 clones, around three quarters being singletons. This TCR was recovered from a woman aged 40 to 50 in good health. Some clones in this sample may be carry-over from other donors' samples. V is TRBV4-2 and J is TRBJ1-1, with unresolved D. Sequenced sample: PBMCs. CDR3 sequence (DNA): TGTGCCAGCAGCCAAGGAGAAGACACTGAAGCTTTCTTT. It specifies CASSQGEDTEAFF.